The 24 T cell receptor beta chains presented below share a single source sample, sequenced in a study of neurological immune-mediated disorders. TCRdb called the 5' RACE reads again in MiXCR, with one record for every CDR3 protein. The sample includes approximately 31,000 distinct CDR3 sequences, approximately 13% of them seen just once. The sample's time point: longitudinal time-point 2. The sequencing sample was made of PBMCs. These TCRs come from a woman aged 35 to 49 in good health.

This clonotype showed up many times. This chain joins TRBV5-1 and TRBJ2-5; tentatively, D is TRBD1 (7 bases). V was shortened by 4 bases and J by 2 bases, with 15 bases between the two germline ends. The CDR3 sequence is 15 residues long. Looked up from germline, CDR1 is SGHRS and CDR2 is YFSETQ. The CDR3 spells CASSPAGQRQETQYF. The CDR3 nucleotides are TGCGCCAGCAGCCCGGCGGGACAGCGACAAGAGACCCAGTACTTC. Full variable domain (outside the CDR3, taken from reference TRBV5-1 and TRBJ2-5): KAGVTQTPRYLIKTRGQQVTLSCSPISGHRSVSWYQQTPGQGLQFLFEYFSETQRNKGNFPGRFSGRQFSNSRSEMNVSTLELGDSALYLCASSPAGQRQETQYFGPGTRLLVL.

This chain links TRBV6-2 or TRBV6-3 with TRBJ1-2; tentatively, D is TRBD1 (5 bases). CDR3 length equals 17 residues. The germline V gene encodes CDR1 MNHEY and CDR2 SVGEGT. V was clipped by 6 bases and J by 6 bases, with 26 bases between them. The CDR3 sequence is CASSTRTQGVSRNGYTF. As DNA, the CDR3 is TGTGCCAGCAGCACCCGAACTCAAGGGGTTTCTAGGAATGGCTACACCTTC.

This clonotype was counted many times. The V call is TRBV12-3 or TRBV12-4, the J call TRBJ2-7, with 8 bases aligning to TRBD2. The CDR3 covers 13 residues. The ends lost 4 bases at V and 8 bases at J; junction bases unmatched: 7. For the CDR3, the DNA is TGTGCCAGCAGTTCGTTTAGCGGGGAAAAGCAGTACTTC. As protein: CASSSFSGEKQYF.

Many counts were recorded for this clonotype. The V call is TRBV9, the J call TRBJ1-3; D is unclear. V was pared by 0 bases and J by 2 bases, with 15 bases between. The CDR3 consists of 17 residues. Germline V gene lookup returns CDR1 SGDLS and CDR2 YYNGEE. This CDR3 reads CASSVAAGGGPGNTIYF. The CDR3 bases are TGTGCCAGCAGCGTAGCTGCCGGTGGTGGGCCTGGAAACACCATATATTTT.

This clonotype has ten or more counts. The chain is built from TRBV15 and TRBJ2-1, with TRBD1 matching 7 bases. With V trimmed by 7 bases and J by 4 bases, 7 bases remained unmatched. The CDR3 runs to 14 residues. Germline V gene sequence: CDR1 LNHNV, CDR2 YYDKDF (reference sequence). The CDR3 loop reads CATKTQGVYNEQFF. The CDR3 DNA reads TGTGCCACCAAAACGCAGGGGGTGTACAATGAGCAGTTCTTC.

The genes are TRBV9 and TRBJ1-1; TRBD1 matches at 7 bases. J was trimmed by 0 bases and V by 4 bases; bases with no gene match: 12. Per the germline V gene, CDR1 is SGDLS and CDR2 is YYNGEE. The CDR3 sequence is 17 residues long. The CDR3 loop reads CASSPPPRGTVNTEAFF. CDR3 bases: TGTGCCAGCAGCCCCCCCCCCCGAGGGACAGTGAACACTGAAGCTTTCTTT. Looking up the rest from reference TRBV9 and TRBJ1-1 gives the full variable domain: DSGVTQTPKHLITATGQRVTLRCSPRSGDLSVYWYQQSLDQGLQFLIQYYNGEERAKGNILERFSAQQFPDLHSELNLSSLELGDSALYFCASSPPPRGTVNTEAFFGQGTRLTVV.

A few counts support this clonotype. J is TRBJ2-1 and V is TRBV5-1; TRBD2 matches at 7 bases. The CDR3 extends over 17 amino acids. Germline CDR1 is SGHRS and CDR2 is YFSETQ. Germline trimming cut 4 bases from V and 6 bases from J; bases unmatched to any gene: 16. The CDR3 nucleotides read TGCGCCAGCAGCCCGAATCCCGGACTAGTGCCTTCCAATGAGCAGTTCTTC. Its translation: CASSPNPGLVPSNEQFF.

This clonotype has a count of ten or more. The CDR3 loop reads CSAWGQSHLEAFF. DNA for the CDR3: TGCAGCGCCTGGGGACAGAGCCACCTTGAAGCTTTCTTT. The J gene is TRBJ1-1, the V gene TRBV29-1; 7 bases fit TRBD1. Germline loops: CDR1 SQVTM, CDR2 ANQGSEA. This CDR3 is 13 amino acids long. The ends lost 7 bases at V and 7 bases at J; junction bases unmatched: 12. Using reference TRBV29-1 and TRBJ1-1 for the parts outside the CDR3, the full variable domain is SAVISQKPSRDICQRGTSLTIQCQVDSQVTMMFWYRQQPGQSLTLIATANQGSEATYESGFVIDKFPISRPNLTFSTLTVSNMSPEDSSIYLCSAWGQSHLEAFFGQGTRLTVV.

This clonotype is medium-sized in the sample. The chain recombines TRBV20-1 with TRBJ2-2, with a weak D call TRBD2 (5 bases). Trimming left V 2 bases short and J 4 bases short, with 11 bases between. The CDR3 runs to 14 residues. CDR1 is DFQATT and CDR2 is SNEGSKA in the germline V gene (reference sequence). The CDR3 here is CSARLAQVTGELFF. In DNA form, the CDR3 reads TGCAGTGCTAGACTAGCCCAGGTCACCGGGGAGCTGTTTTTT.

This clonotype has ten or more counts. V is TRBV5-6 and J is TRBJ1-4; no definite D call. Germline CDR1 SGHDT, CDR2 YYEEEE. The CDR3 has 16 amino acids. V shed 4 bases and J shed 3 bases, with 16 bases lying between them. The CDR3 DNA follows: TGTGCCAGCAGCCAAAACCCTGATGGGGCTAATGAAAAACTGTTTTTT. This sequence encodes CASSQNPDGANEKLFF.

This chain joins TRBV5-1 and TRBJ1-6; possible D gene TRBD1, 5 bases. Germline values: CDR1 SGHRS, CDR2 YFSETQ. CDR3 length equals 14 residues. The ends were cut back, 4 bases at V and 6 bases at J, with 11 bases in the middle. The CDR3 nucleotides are TGCGCCAGCAGCGACCACAGGACTAATTCACCCCTCCACTTT. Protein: CASSDHRTNSPLHF.

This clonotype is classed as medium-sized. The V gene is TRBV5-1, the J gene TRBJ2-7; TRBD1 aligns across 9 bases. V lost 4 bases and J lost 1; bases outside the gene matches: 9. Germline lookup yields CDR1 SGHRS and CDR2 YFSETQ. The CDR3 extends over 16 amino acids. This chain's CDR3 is CASSRIVGQGSYEQYF. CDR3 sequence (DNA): TGCGCCAGCAGCCGCATAGTTGGACAGGGGTCCTACGAGCAGTACTTC.

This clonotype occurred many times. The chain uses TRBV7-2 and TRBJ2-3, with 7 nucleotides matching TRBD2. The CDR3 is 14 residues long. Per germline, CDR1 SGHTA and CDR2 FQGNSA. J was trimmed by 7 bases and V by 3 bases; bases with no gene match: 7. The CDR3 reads CASSLGGSRNTQYF. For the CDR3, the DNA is TGTGCCAGCAGCTTGGGCGGGAGTAGAAATACGCAGTATTTT.

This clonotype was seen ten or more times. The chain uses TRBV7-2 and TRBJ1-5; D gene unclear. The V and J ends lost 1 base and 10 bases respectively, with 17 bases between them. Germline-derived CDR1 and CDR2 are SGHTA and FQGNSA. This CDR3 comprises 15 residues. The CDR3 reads CASSLDRFGEDPQHF. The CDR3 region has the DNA TGTGCCAGCAGCTTAGATCGTTTCGGGGAGGATCCCCAGCATTTT.

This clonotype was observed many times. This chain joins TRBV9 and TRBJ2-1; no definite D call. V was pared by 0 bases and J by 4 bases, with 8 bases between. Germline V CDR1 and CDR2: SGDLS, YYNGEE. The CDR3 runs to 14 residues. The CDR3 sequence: CASSVAYTYNEQFF. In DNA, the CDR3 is TGTGCCAGCAGCGTAGCGTACACTTACAATGAGCAGTTCTTC.

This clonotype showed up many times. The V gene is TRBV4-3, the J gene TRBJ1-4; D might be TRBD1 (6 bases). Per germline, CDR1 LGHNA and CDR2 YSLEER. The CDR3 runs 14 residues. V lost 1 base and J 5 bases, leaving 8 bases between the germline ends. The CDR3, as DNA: TGCGCCAGCAGCCAAGGACAGGTCAATGAAAAACTGTTTTTT. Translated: CASSQGQVNEKLFF.

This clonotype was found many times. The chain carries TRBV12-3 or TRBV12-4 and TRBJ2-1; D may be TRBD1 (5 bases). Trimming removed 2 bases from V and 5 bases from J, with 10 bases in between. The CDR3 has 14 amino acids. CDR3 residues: CASSLPQGNNEQFF. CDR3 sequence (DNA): TGTGCCAGCAGTTTACCCCAGGGTAACAATGAGCAGTTCTTC.

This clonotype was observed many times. CDR3 residues: CASSPHPGIGTEAFF. The DNA of the CDR3 is TGTGCCAGCAGCCCCCACCCGGGCATCGGCACTGAAGCTTTCTTT. The chain combines TRBV14 with TRBJ1-1; D unclear. Germline CDR1 SGHDN, CDR2 FVKESK. The length of the CDR3 is 15 residues. Deletions cut 4 bases from V and 4 bases from J, with 16 bases between.

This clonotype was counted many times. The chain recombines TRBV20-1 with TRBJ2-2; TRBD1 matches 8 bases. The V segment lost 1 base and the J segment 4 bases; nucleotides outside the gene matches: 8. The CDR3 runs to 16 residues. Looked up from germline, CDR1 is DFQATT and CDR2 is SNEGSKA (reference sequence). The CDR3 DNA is TGCAGTGCTAGAGTTGGACAGGGAAAAGGCACCGGGGAGCTGTTTTTT. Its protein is CSARVGQGKGTGELFF.

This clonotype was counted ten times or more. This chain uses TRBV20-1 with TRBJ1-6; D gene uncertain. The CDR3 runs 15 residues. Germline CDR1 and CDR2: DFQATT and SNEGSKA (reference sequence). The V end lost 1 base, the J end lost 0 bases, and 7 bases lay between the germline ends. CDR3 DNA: TGCAGTGCTAGAGTAGGGCTCTCCTATAATTCACCCCTCCACTTT. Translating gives CSARVGLSYNSPLHF.

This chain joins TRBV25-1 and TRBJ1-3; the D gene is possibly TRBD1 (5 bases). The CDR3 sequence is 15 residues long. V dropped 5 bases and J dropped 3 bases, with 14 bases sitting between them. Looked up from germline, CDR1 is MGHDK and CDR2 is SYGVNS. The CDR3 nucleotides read TGTGCCAGCAGTACAGATCAGGGAGGTGGAAACACCATATATTTT. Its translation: CASSTDQGGGNTIYF.

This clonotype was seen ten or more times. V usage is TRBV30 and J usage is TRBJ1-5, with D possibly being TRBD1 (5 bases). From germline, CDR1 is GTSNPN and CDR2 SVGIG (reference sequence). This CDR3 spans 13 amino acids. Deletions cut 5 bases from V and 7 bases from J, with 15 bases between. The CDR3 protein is CAWGRDVNQPQHF. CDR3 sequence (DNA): TGTGCCTGGGGCCGGGACGTGAACCAGCCCCAGCATTTT. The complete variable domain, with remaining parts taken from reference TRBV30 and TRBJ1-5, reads SQTIHQWPATLVQPVGSPLSLECTVEGTSNPNLYWYRQAAGRGLQLLFYSVGIGQISSEVPQNLSASRPQDRQFILSSKKLLLSDSGFYLCAWGRDVNQPQHFGDGTRLSIL.

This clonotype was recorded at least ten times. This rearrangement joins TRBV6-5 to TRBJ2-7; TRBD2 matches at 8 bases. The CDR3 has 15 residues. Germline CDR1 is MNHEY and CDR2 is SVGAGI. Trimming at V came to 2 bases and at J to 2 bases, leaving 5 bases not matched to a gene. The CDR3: CASSYNERGPYEQYF. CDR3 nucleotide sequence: TGTGCCAGCAGTTACAACGAGCGGGGGCCCTACGAGCAGTACTTC.

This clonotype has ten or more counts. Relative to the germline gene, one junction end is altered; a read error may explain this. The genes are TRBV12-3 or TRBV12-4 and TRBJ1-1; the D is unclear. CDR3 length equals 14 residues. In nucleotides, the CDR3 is TGCGCCAGCAGCCGAACGGGGTTGAACACTGAAGCTTTCTTT. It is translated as CASSRTGLNTEAFF.